Below are 2 T cell receptor beta chains sequenced from a single sample in a study of CD8 T cells in ankylosing spondylitis. Antigens of these TCRs are unknown. Study observations and caveats: Ankylosing spondylitis blood seemed to carry a telltale TCR beta motif made of fewer than 10 highly homologous variants.

TCRdb reprocessed the 5' RACE reads with MiXCR, giving one entry per CDR3 protein. Of some 840,000 distinct CDR3 sequences in the sample, 12% were seen once. The sample comprised blood, either unsorted or a sorted T cell fraction (not recorded which). The receptors stem from a male donor with ankylosing spondylitis.

This clonotype has a handful of counts. The J gene is TRBJ2-1, the V gene TRBV20-1, with 14 bases that match TRBD2. This CDR3 is 14 amino acids long. V shed 6 bases, J shed 14 bases, and the junction held 12 bases outside the gene matches. Germline-derived CDR1 and CDR2 are DFQATT and SNEGSKA (reference sequence). In DNA form, the CDR3 reads TGCAGTGCCCGACTAGCGGGAGGGCCTAACAGAAAGTTCTTC. Protein: CSARLAGGPNRKFF.

The rearrangement uses TRBV7-2 and TRBJ2-6, with D hard to call. CDR3 length: 14 residues. The V end was cut by 9 bases, the J end by 0 bases, with 9 bases between. Germline V lookup: CDR1 SGHTA, CDR2 FQGNSA. The CDR3 loop reads CASTPASGANVLTF. In DNA form, the CDR3 reads TGTGCCAGTACCCCGGCCTCTGGGGCCAACGTCCTGACTTTC.